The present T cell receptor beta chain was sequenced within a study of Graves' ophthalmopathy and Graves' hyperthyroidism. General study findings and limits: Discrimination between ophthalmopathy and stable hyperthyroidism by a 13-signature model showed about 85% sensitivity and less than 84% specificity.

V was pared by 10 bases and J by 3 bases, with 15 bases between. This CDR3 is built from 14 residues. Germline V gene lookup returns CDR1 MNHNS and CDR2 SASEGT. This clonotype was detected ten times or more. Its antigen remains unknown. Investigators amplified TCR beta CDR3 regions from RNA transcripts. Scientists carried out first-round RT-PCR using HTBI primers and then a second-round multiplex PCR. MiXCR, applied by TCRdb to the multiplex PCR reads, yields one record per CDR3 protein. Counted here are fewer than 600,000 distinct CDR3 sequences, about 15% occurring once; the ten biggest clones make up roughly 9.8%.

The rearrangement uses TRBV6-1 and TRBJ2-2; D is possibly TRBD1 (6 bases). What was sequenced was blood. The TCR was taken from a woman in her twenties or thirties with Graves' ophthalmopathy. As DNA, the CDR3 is TGTGCCACCCGGATGGCAGGGGACACCGGGGAGCTGTTTTTT. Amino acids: CATRMAGDTGELFF.